This entry lists 20 T cell receptor beta chains sequenced from one sample in a study of spatial heterogeneity in lung cancer. TCRdb recomputed calls from the 5' RACE reads with MiXCR, one row per CDR3 protein. The sample holds 10,000 to 15,000 distinct CDR3 sequences, roughly 5.4% seen once. Findings and caveats of the study: Counts that tracked tumor mutation counts were those of expanded intratumoral alpha and beta TCRs.

Noted time point: sample taken at primary tumor resection. No antigen has been identified for these receptors. Source: lung tumor tissue, taken at surgery. Receptors originate from a male donor with early-stage non-small cell lung cancer.

The gene calls are TRBV21-1 and TRBJ2-3. TRBV21-1 is a recognized pseudogene. The length of the CDR3 is 18 residues. The CDR3: CASSKFGLHGDSTDTQYF. The CDR3 DNA follows: TGTGCCAGCAGCAAGTTCGGTCTTCACGGCGATAGCACAGATACGCAGTATTTT.

This clonotype was picked up many times. The CDR3, as DNA: TGTGCCAGCAGCCCCCCCGGACAATGGGGCTACAATGAGCAGTTCTTC. It translates to CASSPPGQWGYNEQFF. J is TRBJ2-1 and V is TRBV7-2, with D maybe TRBD1 (5 bases). V gave up 5 bases and J gave up 3 bases, with 17 bases separating them. Germline CDR1 is SGHTA and CDR2 is FQGNSA. CDR3 length: 16 amino acids. Looking up the rest from reference TRBV7-2 and TRBJ2-1 gives the full variable domain: GAGVSQSPSNKVTEKGKDVELRCDPISGHTALYWYRQSLGQGLEFLIYFQGNSAPDKSGLPSDRFSAERTGGSVSTLTIQRTQQEDSAVYLCASSPPGQWGYNEQFFGPGTRLTVL.

Many counts were recorded for this clonotype. The chain links TRBV6-6 to TRBJ1-4, with D perhaps TRBD1 (6 bases). The CDR3 covers 16 residues. Germline V gene lookup returns CDR1 MNHNY and CDR2 SVGAGI (reference sequence). V was clipped by 3 bases and J by 3 bases, with 14 bases between them. The CDR3 loop is CASSYFGGQANEKLFF. The CDR3 DNA reads as TGTGCCAGCAGTTATTTTGGGGGGCAGGCTAATGAAAAACTGTTTTTT.

This clonotype occurred many times. The chain carries TRBV20-1 and TRBJ1-6; no reliable D call. V lost 1 base and J 6 bases, leaving 16 bases between the germline ends. CDR1 is DFQATT, CDR2 SNEGSKA, per germline (reference sequence). The CDR3 runs 16 residues. CDR3 sequence: CSARGTQRGTNSPLHF. In nucleotides, the CDR3 is TGCAGTGCTAGAGGGACCCAGCGCGGAACTAATTCACCCCTCCACTTT.

Many counts were recorded for this clonotype. The V and J genes are TRBV7-9 and TRBJ2-6, with a tentative D call TRBD2 (6 bases). With 6 bases removed from V and 0 bases from J, the gap between germline ends came to 6 bases. Per the germline V gene, CDR1 is SEHNR and CDR2 is FQNEAQ (reference sequence). The CDR3 is 14 residues long. CDR3 sequence reads: CASRGLSGANVLTF. DNA for the CDR3: TGTGCCAGCAGGGGACTCTCTGGGGCCAACGTCCTGACTTTC.

In its sample, this clonotype was seen many times. The chain uses TRBV20-1 and TRBJ1-2, with 7 nucleotides matching TRBD1. Unmatched junction bases numbered 3, after V lost 0 bases and J lost 5 bases. CDR1 DFQATT and CDR2 SNEGSKA come from the germline V gene (reference sequence). This CDR3 region has 13 residues. The CDR3 protein is CSARDWDRYGYTF. The CDR3 nucleotides read TGCAGTGCTAGAGATTGGGACAGATATGGCTACACCTTC.

This clonotype has a count of ten or more. The rearrangement uses TRBV28 and TRBJ1-5; TRBD1 is a possible D gene (5 bases). V was cut by 6 bases and J by 7 bases, with 13 bases left in between. Germline V lookup: CDR1 MDHEN, CDR2 SYDVKM. The CDR3 is 13 residues long. The CDR3 spells CASSGGEGQPQHF. As DNA, the CDR3 is TGTGCCAGCAGCGGGGGGGAGGGACAGCCCCAGCATTTT.

This clonotype has a count of ten or more. The chain combines TRBV5-4 with TRBJ1-2; no firm D call. Germline assignment: CDR1 SGHNT and CDR2 YYREEE (reference sequence). The V end lost 5 bases, the J end lost 3 bases, and 14 bases lay between the germline ends. This CDR3 comprises 14 residues. Written as DNA, the CDR3 is TGTGCCAGCAGGCGCGCGGCGGGAGACTATGGCTACACCTTC. Translation: CASRRAAGDYGYTF.

This clonotype is classed as medium-sized. The V gene is TRBV11-2, the J gene TRBJ1-5; 7 bases are shared with TRBD1. V lost 5 bases to trimming and J lost 7 bases; unmatched junction nucleotides: 5. The CDR3 covers 13 residues. Per germline, CDR1 SGHAT and CDR2 FQNNGV. The CDR3 DNA reads TGTGCCAGCAGCCCGGACAGGCAGCAGCCCCAGCATTTT. The encoded protein is CASSPDRQQPQHF.

Many counts were recorded for this clonotype. The chain carries TRBV7-3 and TRBJ2-5; D gene ambiguous. CDR1 is SGHTA, CDR2 FQGTGA, per germline. Trimming removed 6 bases from V and 0 bases from J, with 11 bases in between. The CDR3 runs to 14 residues. The CDR3 bases are TGTGCCAGCAGTCCCGCCGGCTACCAAGAGACCCAGTACTTC. Translation: CASSPAGYQETQYF.

This clonotype was seen repeatedly, ten times or more. The DNA of the CDR3 is TGTGCCAGCAGCTTGGGCGGGGGCTACGAGCAGTACTTC. This translates into CASSLGGGYEQYF. The chain employs TRBV11-3 and TRBJ2-7; 7 nucleotides match TRBD2. J was trimmed by 3 bases and V by 3 bases; bases with no gene match: 2. This CDR3 has 13 residues. Germline assignment: CDR1 SGHNT and CDR2 YENEEA.

This clonotype was found many times. The chain uses TRBV3-1 and TRBJ1-1; unclear D gene. The germline V and J ends were trimmed by 2 bases and 0 bases, with 7 bases remaining between them. CDR1 is LGHDT and CDR2 is YNNKEL in the germline V gene (reference sequence). The CDR3 extends over 14 amino acids. CDR3 sequence reads: CASSQKLLNTEAFF. The CDR3, as DNA: TGTGCCAGCAGCCAAAAGTTACTGAACACTGAAGCTTTCTTT.

The table lists this clonotype with many counts. The chain recombines TRBV11-2 with TRBJ2-3; 7 nucleotides agree with TRBD2. Germline V lookup: CDR1 SGHAT, CDR2 FQNNGV. The length of the CDR3 is 16 residues. J lost 2 bases, V lost 1 base, and 6 bases had no gene match. The CDR3 DNA is TGTGCCAGCAGCTTAGTGGGGGGGTCCCCCACAGATACGCAGTATTTT. Protein: CASSLVGGSPTDTQYF.

The table lists this clonotype with many counts. The J gene is TRBJ2-3, the V gene TRBV20-1; 11 positions match TRBD2. The trim removed 5 bases at V and 4 bases at J, leaving 5 bases unmatched. Germline V gene sequence: CDR1 DFQATT, CDR2 SNEGSKA (reference sequence). The CDR3 has 14 residues. CDR3 in DNA: TGCAGTGCTCAACGGACTAGCGGGTCAGATACGCAGTATTTT. Protein product: CSAQRTSGSDTQYF.

This clonotype has ten or more counts. The rearrangement links TRBV3-1 to TRBJ2-1, with 9 positions matching TRBD2. V gave up 2 bases and J gave up 9 bases; unmatched junction bases: 8. Germline CDR1 is LGHDT and CDR2 is YNNKEL (reference sequence). The CDR3 sequence is 15 residues long. This CDR3 is CASSQISGGISEQFF. The CDR3 nucleotides read TGTGCCAGCAGCCAAATAAGCGGGGGGATTAGTGAGCAGTTCTTC.

This clonotype was found many times. This chain connects TRBV12-3 or TRBV12-4 to TRBJ1-3; TRBD1 matches 9 bases. V trimming: 6 bases; J trimming: 4 bases; junction bases outside the gene matches: 7. The CDR3 contains 15 residues. The CDR3 protein is CASRLQGADGNTIYF. DNA of the CDR3: TGTGCCAGCAGATTACAGGGGGCGGACGGAAACACCATATATTTT.

This clonotype was detected many times. This chain connects TRBV12-3 or TRBV12-4 to TRBJ2-2; tentative D call: TRBD2 (6 bases). The CDR3 is made up of 15 amino acids. Trimming took 3 bases from V and 4 from J, leaving 12 bases between them. The CDR3 DNA reads TGTGCCAGCAGTTTTTGGGGGGTTAGCACCGGGGAGCTGTTTTTT. As protein: CASSFWGVSTGELFF.

This clonotype was found many times. The V call is TRBV6-5, the J call TRBJ2-1; 10 bases are shared with TRBD2. The CDR3 spans 14 residues. The ends lost 8 bases at V and 4 bases at J; junction bases unmatched: 5. Looked up from germline, CDR1 is MNHEY and CDR2 is SVGAGI. As DNA, the CDR3 is TGTGCCAGCTTAGCGGGAGGAGCATACAATGAGCAGTTCTTC. It translates to CASLAGGAYNEQFF.

The table lists this clonotype with many counts. J is TRBJ1-1 and V is TRBV30; a possible D gene is TRBD1 (5 bases). The V and J ends lost 2 bases and 4 bases respectively, with 14 bases between them. Per the germline V gene, CDR1 is GTSNPN and CDR2 is SVGIG (reference sequence). This CDR3 spans 14 amino acids. The CDR3 reads CAWSRPGRATEAFF. The CDR3 DNA reads as TGTGCCTGGAGTCGTCCCGGCAGGGCCACTGAAGCTTTCTTT.

This clonotype was seen many times. The V gene is TRBV10-3, the J gene TRBJ1-6; TRBD1 aligns across 8 bases. V lost 10 bases, J lost 6 bases, and 5 bases stayed unmatched. CDR1 is ENHRY, CDR2 SYGVKD, per germline. The CDR3 is made up of 13 amino acids. Here the CDR3 DNA reads TGTGCCACGGGACAGGCGTCTAATTCACCCCTCCACTTT. It is translated as CATGQASNSPLHF.